These 3 T cell receptor beta chains were all obtained from the same sample, sequenced in a study of blood T cell repertoires in COVID-19 (dated by TCRdb to about 2020). Library prep was done by the immunoSEQ multiplex PCR assay. Sourced from immuneACCESS, this table was stored by TCRdb with only in-frame sequences that have V and J called. A share of the clones is absent; for the studies checked, an unresolved V gene accounts for under half, and the remainder has no known explanation. The sample includes a few hundred thousand clones, with roughly 84% observed a single time. Around 3.7% of the sample goes to the ten largest clones. The sample was PBMCs or T cells enriched from blood (not recorded which). Receptor source: a man aged 45-65 years who had recovered from COVID-19.

J is TRBJ1-3 and V is TRBV5-4, with D tentatively TRBD1 (5 bases). V was pared by 0 bases and J by 0 bases, with 10 bases between. This CDR3 contains 16 residues. Germline-derived CDR1 and CDR2 are SGHNT and YYREEE (reference sequence). As DNA, the CDR3 is TGTGCCAGCAGCTTGGACAGGATACCCTCTGGAAACACCATATATTTT. This gives the protein CASSLDRIPSGNTIYF.

The V call is TRBV19, the J call TRBJ2-3, with 11 nucleotides matching TRBD2. The CDR3 is made up of 16 amino acids. V was clipped by 6 bases and J by 7 bases; unmatched bases: 12. The germline V gene encodes CDR1 LNHDA and CDR2 SQIVND (reference sequence). For the CDR3, the DNA is TGTGCCAGTAGGAGCCCGACTAGCGGGGACCAGCATACGCAGTATTTT. The encoded protein is CASRSPTSGDQHTQYF.

This chain links TRBV3-1 (or the pseudogene TRBV3-2) with TRBJ1-2; D unclear. The CDR3 covers 13 residues. CDR1 LGHDT and CDR2 YNNKEL come from the germline V gene (reference sequence). V lost 6 bases and J 7 bases, leaving 15 bases between the germline ends. DNA for the CDR3: TGTGCCAGCAGATCGGGGTTTAATAGTGGCTACACCTTC. This translates into CASRSGFNSGYTF.